This TCR beta chain was recorded in a study of blood T cell repertoires in COVID-19. Produced via immunoSEQ multiplex PCR; TCRdb's table is partial and in-frame only. Found here are some 130,000 clones, roughly 80% of them singletons; the top ten hold under 15%. The CDR3 runs to 14 residues. Trimming shortened V by 7 bases and J by 2 bases, and 14 bases separated the two germline ends. In germline, CDR1 is SNHLY, CDR2 FYNNEI. The sample comprised peripheral blood. The source is a woman in her 30s who had recovered from COVID-19. This rearrangement joins TRBV2 to TRBJ2-5, with D hard to call. DNA of the CDR3: TGTGCCAGCAACGTTCTAGGCTCACAAGAGACCCAGTACTTC. Amino acid sequence: CASNVLGSQETQYF. Full variable domain (remainder filled in from reference TRBV2 and TRBJ2-5): EPEVTQTPSHQVTQMGQEVILRCVPISNHLYFYWYRQILGQKVEFLVSFYNNEISEKSEIFDDQFSVERPDGSNFTLKIRSTKLEDSAMYFCASNVLGSQETQYFGPGTRLLVL.